Below, one T cell receptor (beta chain) is given with its context. A single count supports this clone. What this receptor recognizes is not known. Base qualities are not at hand, and no much larger clone is one base apart. The CDR3 runs 13 amino acids, cysteine and phenylalanine included. Solely the CDR3 DNA is kept, with 39 bases framed from the first base. Clipping removes 4 bases from V and 9 bases from J, with 4 as the unmatched junction base count. Looking up the germline V gene (reference sequence) yields CDR1 WNHNN and CDR2 SYGVQD. The data are from a study of blood T cell repertoires in COVID-19 (dated by TCRdb to 2020 to 2022). Background on the whole study: Samples from collaborators originated in the United States, Italy and Spain and spanned both the acute and convalescent phases of COVID-19. Sample metadata almost always included a de-identified subject ID, COVID-19 status, age in years and sex. The dataset comprised deeply sampled blood TCRbeta repertoires from subjects exposed to, actively infected with, or recovered from COVID-19. Where available, HLA class I and class II types were taken from metadata supplied by the sample provider and were not determined by assay-based typing. The prospective study material was composed of cDNA or gDNA derived from T cells, B-cell-depleted T cells, or PBMCs. Samples were obtained from the ongoing ImmuneRACE study (first 160 participants) and from roughly 1,300 subjects provided by 6 global collaborators. The repertoires were released in a freely available public database intended as a resource for research on the immune response to SARS-CoV-2.

What the work shows at the level of the full study, not this receptor alone: The amount of clinical and demographic metadata varied by source and participant and was provided uncurated.

The immunoSEQ Assay, a bias-controlled multiplex PCR, was used to amplify TCRbeta CDR3 regions from genomic DNA. Regarding the original processing steps: Within the assay, amplification of reference gene primers was used to estimate how many nucleated cells each sample contained. To quantify the absolute abundance of each unique TCRbeta CDR3 rearrangement, sequence reads were collapsed and filtered. Productive Simpson clonality was computed per sample as the square root of Simpson's diversity index over productive rearrangements. The clones in this table, taken by TCRdb from immuneACCESS, are in-frame only. Not every clone is retained; where verified, under half of the shortfall comes from an unresolved V gene, and the cause of the rest is unknown. For V, J and clone size, that table is used; D and trimming come from the DNA. The sample profile shows a few hundred thousand clones; roughly 82% of them were found once. The leading ten clones occupy over 2% of the sample.

Samples from volunteer blood donors who had recovered from COVID-19 were contributed by a second Seattle source. Whole blood was collected in K2EDTA tubes by collaborating institutions according to the institutions' own protocols. Collaborator samples were shipped for TCRbeta analysis as frozen whole blood, isolated PBMCs, or DNA extracted from either sample type. The clonotype originates from a man aged 40-55 years who had recovered from COVID-19. The chain was built from TRBV10-1 and TRBJ2-1; TRBD2 matches 9 bases in the middle. Sequencing was performed on peripheral blood. In nucleotides, the sequence is TGCGCCAGCAGTGCCTCACTAGCGGGTGAGCAGTTCTTC. It specifies CASSASLAGEQFF.